This T cell receptor (beta chain) was retrieved from a study of PD-L1 blockade in urothelial cancer. Time point: pretreatment peripheral blood. The patients had locally advanced or metastatic urothelial carcinoma. This clone was counted once. Synthetic TCR analog templates were added to each PCR reaction. Some clones are missing from TCRdb's copy, which holds only in-frame ones; the method was immunoSEQ multiplex PCR. The data hold under 70,000 clones, with over 75% observed a single time. The V gene end was trimmed by 2 bases and the J gene end by 8 bases; junction bases not matched to a gene: 10. CDR1 MGHRA and CDR2 YSYEKL come from the germline V gene. CDR3 length: 17 amino acids.

The receptor's source is a man in his sixties or seventies with urothelial cancer. J is TRBJ2-1 and V is TRBV4-1, with 12 bases lining up with TRBD2. Sequenced material: PBMCs, taken around atezolizumab (anti-PD-L1) treatment. CDR3 residues: CASSQPSGRGGRYEQFF. The CDR3 region has the DNA TGCGCCAGCAGCCAACCTAGCGGGAGGGGCGGTCGATATGAGCAGTTCTTC.